This T cell receptor beta chain was identified during a study of post-analysis software for immune sequencing data. Study-wide results and caveats: In patients, four to six TRBV segments were more frequent than in controls, with TRBV5-6, TRBV5-1 and TRBV20-1 among them.

Libraries were made from TCR beta cDNA, and they carried unique molecular identifiers. TCRdb called the PCR reads again in MiXCR, with one record for every CDR3 protein. The sample contains more than 450,000 distinct CDR3 sequences, around a third of which appear only once. With regard to this clonotype: Its antigen is unknown. A read error may produce the germline difference seen at one junction end.

CDR3 length: 21 amino acids. CDR1 is LGHDT, CDR2 YNNKEL, per germline (reference sequence). The TCR originated in a girl aged 2-17 years with multiple sclerosis. Input material: blood. The chain has TRBV3-1 and TRBJ2-3, with 12 bases lining up with TRBD2. CDR3 amino acids: CAGSQMGPTSGGPLPTDTQYF. The CDR3 DNA follows: TGTGCCGGCAGCCAGATGGGTCCCACTAGCGGGGGGCCCCTGCCCACAGATACGCAGTATTTT.